These 7 T cell receptor beta chains share one sample of origin, sequenced in a study of blood T cell repertoires in COVID-19. Profiling relied on immunoSEQ multiplex PCR, and the TCRdb table lists in-frame clones only, not all of them. The top ten hold roughly 8% of the sample, which has approximately 270,000 clones, around nine tenths seen once. The sample comprised peripheral blood. The receptors derive from a man aged 40-49 years with active or convalescent COVID-19.

This CDR3 is CASRVSGIVGEKLFF. CDR3 in DNA: TGTGCCAGCAGAGTTTCAGGAATAGTGGGCGAAAAACTGTTTTTT. The rearrangement uses TRBV2 and TRBJ1-4; unclear D gene. This CDR3 has 15 amino acids. The V end lost 6 bases, the J end lost 8 bases, and 19 bases lay between the germline ends. Germline loops: CDR1 SNHLY, CDR2 FYNNEI.

V is TRBV6-5 and J is TRBJ1-1, with D perhaps matching TRBD1 (5 bases). The V gene's germline CDR1 is MNHEY and CDR2 SVGAGI. The CDR3 contains 15 residues. Between the trimmed V and J ends, which lost 2 bases and 5 bases, there was a span of 15 bases. The CDR3 protein is CASSYPVGGGTEAFF. CDR3 sequence (DNA): TGTGCCAGCAGTTACCCGGTGGGGGGTGGGACTGAAGCTTTCTTT.

The table lists this clone with a few counts. The chain couples TRBV19 to TRBJ1-1; D call uncertain. Germline assignment: CDR1 LNHDA and CDR2 SQIVND (reference sequence). V lost 4 bases, J lost 8 bases, and 11 bases lay in between. The CDR3 runs 12 residues. The DNA of the CDR3 is TGTGCCAGTAGTACGGAGCAGTCGGAAGCTTTCTTT. Translation gives CASSTEQSEAFF.

The chain uses TRBV2 and TRBJ2-2; TRBD1 aligns across 7 bases. Trimming removed 5 bases from V and 4 bases from J; junction bases left unmatched: 7. The CDR3 has 15 amino acids. CDR1 is SNHLY and CDR2 is FYNNEI in the germline V gene. Here the CDR3 DNA reads TGTGCCAGCAGTAAGACAGGGCATAGCACCGGGGAGCTGTTTTTT. It specifies CASSKTGHSTGELFF. Together with reference TRBV2 and TRBJ2-2, the CDR3 gives the full variable domain: EPEVTQTPSHQVTQMGQEVILRCVPISNHLYFYWYRQILGQKVEFLVSFYNNEISEKSEIFDDQFSVERPDGSNFTLKIRSTKLEDSAMYFCASSKTGHSTGELFFGEGSRLTVL.

There are a few counts of this clone. The gene calls are TRBV6-5 and TRBJ1-1; unclear D gene. This CDR3 comprises 12 residues. CDR1 is MNHEY and CDR2 is SVGAGI in the germline V gene. V shed 8 bases and J shed 1 base, with 8 bases lying between them. CDR3: CASGTGNTEAFF. The CDR3, as DNA: TGTGCCAGCGGTACGGGGAACACTGAAGCTTTCTTT.

The J gene is TRBJ1-3, the V gene TRBV9; D may be TRBD1 (5 bases). With 5 bases removed from V and 7 bases from J, the gap between germline ends came to 13 bases. This CDR3 comprises 13 residues. Germline V gene sequence: CDR1 SGDLS, CDR2 YYNGEE. The CDR3 protein is CASSAGGGNTIYF. The CDR3 nucleotides read TGTGCCAGCAGTGCGGGGGGTGGTAACACCATATATTTT.

The chain employs TRBV6-5 and TRBJ2-7; 13 bases map to TRBD2. The germline CDR1 and CDR2 sequences are MNHEY and SVGAGI. J was trimmed by 0 bases and V by 6 bases; bases with no gene match: 2. The length of the CDR3 is 15 residues. CDR3 DNA sequence: TGTGCCAGCAGGGGGACTAGCGGGGCCTCCTACGAGCAGTACTTC. Its protein product is CASRGTSGASYEQYF.